These 28 T cell receptor beta chains originate from one sample sequenced in a study of shared clonotypes between healthy human individuals. Sequencing used immunoSEQ multiplex PCR; TCRdb keeps in-frame clones, though not all of them. The sample consists of about 1 million clones, 70% to 80% of them appearing once. The sequencing sample was made of memory CD4+ T cells sorted from blood. Subset described: CD45RA-negative fraction. The receptors stem from a man aged 18 to 35 in good health.

V and J are TRBV5-6 and TRBJ1-2; D is undetermined. The V end lost 0 bases, the J end lost 7 bases, and 10 bases lay between the germline ends. This CDR3 comprises 13 residues. Germline values: CDR1 SGHDT, CDR2 YYEEEE. The chain's CDR3 is CASSLGGLGGYTF. CDR3 DNA sequence: TGTGCCAGCAGCTTGGGGGGTTTAGGTGGCTACACCTTC.

The chain employs TRBV5-1 and TRBJ2-5, with D uncertain. This CDR3 comprises 15 residues. The germline V gene encodes CDR1 SGHRS and CDR2 YFSETQ. Deletions cut 0 bases from V and 0 bases from J, with 9 bases between. The CDR3 spells CASSLARQYQETQYF. The CDR3 DNA reads as TGCGCCAGCAGCTTGGCCAGGCAGTACCAAGAGACCCAGTACTTC. The full variable domain, with the rest looked up from reference TRBV5-1 and TRBJ2-5, is KAGVTQTPRYLIKTRGQQVTLSCSPISGHRSVSWYQQTPGQGLQFLFEYFSETQRNKGNFPGRFSGRQFSNSRSEMNVSTLELGDSALYLCASSLARQYQETQYFGPGTRLLVL.

The rearrangement links TRBV5-4 to TRBJ2-2, with D possibly TRBD1 on 5 matching bases. The CDR3 covers 16 residues. Trimming left V 5 bases short and J 1 base short, with 15 bases between. Germline V gives CDR1 SGHNT, CDR2 YYREEE (reference sequence). The CDR3 DNA follows: TGTGCCAGCAGGTTCACTGGGGCAGGGAACACCGGGGAGCTGTTTTTT. This gives the protein CASRFTGAGNTGELFF.

V usage is TRBV5-3 and J usage is TRBJ1-5; D is possibly TRBD1 (6 bases). TRBV5-3 is an ORF, with its function uncertain. V was shortened by 5 bases and J by 1 base, with 19 bases between the two germline ends. CDR3 length: 17 residues. In DNA form, the CDR3 reads TGTGCCAGAAGGCCGCACAGGGCAACGTTGAGCAATCAGCCCCAGCATTTT. It encodes CARRPHRATLSNQPQHF.

The V gene is TRBV5-6, the J gene TRBJ2-2; TRBD2 might be the D (6 bases). CDR3 length: 15 residues. Germline lookup yields CDR1 SGHDT and CDR2 YYEEEE. V gave up 0 bases and J gave up 7 bases, with 13 bases separating them. The CDR3 coding sequence is TGTGCCAGCAGCTTGGCAGGGTATAGCGGCGGGGAGCTGTTTTTT. Translated, it gives CASSLAGYSGGELFF.

J is TRBJ1-2 and V is TRBV19; no reliable D call. CDR1 and CDR2 from the germline V gene are LNHDA and SQIVND (reference sequence). The CDR3 extends over 14 amino acids. The germline V and J ends were trimmed by 3 bases and 0 bases, with 8 bases remaining between them. CDR3 sequence (DNA): TGTGCCAGTAGTATCCCCAGGACTAACTATGGCTACACCTTC. It specifies CASSIPRTNYGYTF.

The chain employs TRBV5-4 and TRBJ2-7, with D tentatively TRBD1 or TRBD2 (5 bases each). The ends were cut back, 9 bases at V and 5 bases at J, with 27 bases in the middle. This CDR3 region has 16 residues. Per the germline V gene, CDR1 is SGHNT and CDR2 is YYREEE (reference sequence). CDR3 loop: CATSRAVEGPGHEQYF. CDR3 DNA sequence: TGTGCCACCTCGAGGGCGGTGGAAGGGCCAGGGCACGAGCAGTACTTC.

V gene TRBV19 combines with J gene TRBJ1-2; 7 bases are a match to TRBD1. The CDR3 covers 15 residues. V lost 7 bases to trimming and J lost 1 base; unmatched junction nucleotides: 9. Germline V gene data show CDR1 as LNHDA and CDR2 as SQIVND (reference sequence). Here the CDR3 DNA reads TGTGCCAGTAACACCCGGGACAGCCTTAACTATGGCTACACCTTC. Translation: CASNTRDSLNYGYTF.

There are a few counts of this clone. The identical CDR3 is also encoded by other nucleotide sequences in the sample. The chain combines TRBV25-1 with TRBJ2-2; the match to TRBD1 covers 7 bases. The CDR3 runs 14 residues. Germline CDR1 MGHDK, CDR2 SYGVNS. The trim removed 9 bases at V and 0 bases at J, leaving 4 bases unmatched. CDR3: CASRGTANTGELFF. As DNA, the CDR3 is TGTGCCAGTCGTGGGACAGCGAACACCGGGGAGCTGTTTTTT.

V usage is TRBV28 and J usage is TRBJ1-5, with 10 bases lining up with TRBD1. The CDR3 runs to 15 residues. CDR1 MDHEN and CDR2 SYDVKM come from the germline V gene. V was pared by 7 bases and J by 3 bases, with 6 bases of the junction left unmatched. The CDR3, as DNA: TGTGCCAGCATTCTGGACAGGGGGAACAATCAGCCCCAGCATTTT. Protein product: CASILDRGNNQPQHF.

The J gene is TRBJ1-5, the V gene TRBV10-3; D gene uncertain. Per germline, CDR1 ENHRY and CDR2 SYGVKD. This CDR3 is built from 13 residues. The V end was cut by 2 bases, the J end by 8 bases, with 10 bases between. The CDR3 region is CAISEQRLEPQHF. The CDR3 DNA sequence: TGTGCCATCAGTGAGCAGAGGTTGGAGCCCCAGCATTTT.

This clone was detected only a few times. This sequence joins TRBV9 and TRBJ2-2, with D possibly matching TRBD2 (5 bases). The CDR3 is made up of 15 amino acids. With 1 base removed from V and 1 base from J, the gap between germline ends came to 8 bases. The germline CDR1 and CDR2 sequences are SGDLS and YYNGEE. The CDR3 reads CASSVSAVNTGELFF. CDR3 coding DNA: TGTGCCAGCAGCGTATCAGCGGTGAACACCGGGGAGCTGTTTTTT.

J is TRBJ1-2 and V is TRBV27, with unresolved D. The CDR3 spans 13 residues. Germline V CDR1 and CDR2: MNHEY, SMNVEV (reference sequence). Trimming shortened V by 3 bases and J by 5 bases, and 10 bases separated the two germline ends. The CDR3 nucleotides are TGTGCCAGCAGTTTCTCGGGTGGGTATGGCTACACCTTC. Translation gives CASSFSGGYGYTF.

This clone was seen more than once but under ten times. V is TRBV29-1 and J is TRBJ2-2, with 12 bases that match TRBD2. With V trimmed by 1 base and J by 8 bases, 8 bases remained unmatched. The germline CDR1 and CDR2 sequences are SQVTM and ANQGSEA. The CDR3 contains 16 residues. CDR3 sequence (DNA): TGCAGCGTTGAAGCTAGACTAGCGGGAGTGAGGGGGGAGCTGTTTTTT. This codes for CSVEARLAGVRGELFF.

The rearrangement uses TRBV7-9 and TRBJ1-2; D gene ambiguous. Germline lookup yields CDR1 SEHNR and CDR2 FQNEAQ (reference sequence). This CDR3 contains 14 residues. Between the trimmed V and J ends, which lost 1 base and 7 bases, there was a span of 13 bases. The DNA for the CDR3 is TGTGCCAGCAGCTTAGTGGCGGTCACCTTTGGCTACACCTTC. Translation: CASSLVAVTFGYTF.

The chain couples TRBV29-1 to TRBJ2-3; no clear D. Germline CDR1 and CDR2: SQVTM and ANQGSEA. This CDR3 has 15 residues. V was trimmed by 4 bases and J by 1 base, leaving 15 bases between them. The CDR3 loop reads CSVGPGGSGTDTQYF. The CDR3 coding sequence is TGCAGCGTTGGGCCCGGTGGGTCTGGCACAGATACGCAGTATTTT.

The V gene is TRBV4-2, the J gene TRBJ1-1; tentatively, D is TRBD1 (6 bases). Germline lookup yields CDR1 LGHNA and CDR2 YNFKEQ. The V end lost 0 bases, the J end lost 7 bases, and 15 bases lay between the germline ends. The CDR3 runs to 15 residues. The CDR3, as DNA: TGTGCCAGCAGCCAAGATCAGGGGCGGAGGAGTGAAGCTTTCTTT. Translated: CASSQDQGRRSEAFF.

Ten or more counts support this clone. CDR3 bases: TGCGCCAGCAGCGAGGGGACTAGCGGGAGAGAGACCCAGTACTTC. Its translation: CASSEGTSGRETQYF. This chain connects TRBV5-1 to TRBJ2-5; 14 bases are a match to TRBD2. This CDR3 has 15 amino acids. CDR1 and CDR2 (germline): SGHRS, YFSETQ. Trimming removed 4 bases from V and 4 bases from J; junction bases left unmatched: 3. Variable domain in full (rest from reference TRBV5-1 and TRBJ2-5): KAGVTQTPRYLIKTRGQQVTLSCSPISGHRSVSWYQQTPGQGLQFLFEYFSETQRNKGNFPGRFSGRQFSNSRSEMNVSTLELGDSALYLCASSEGTSGRETQYFGPGTRLLVL.

This clone was detected a few times. The chain carries TRBV9 and TRBJ1-4; D perhaps matches TRBD1 (5 bases). Looked up from germline, CDR1 is SGDLS and CDR2 is YYNGEE. Trimming stripped 1 base from V and 5 bases from J, with 15 bases between. This CDR3 has 16 amino acids. The chain's CDR3 is CASSVRAQGGNEKLFF. DNA for the CDR3: TGTGCCAGCAGCGTAAGGGCCCAGGGTGGCAATGAAAAACTGTTTTTT.

This clone was picked up many times. Other DNA sequences in the sample encode the same CDR3. The gene calls are TRBV7-2 and TRBJ2-7; no definite D call. This CDR3 has 14 residues. The ends were cut back, 4 bases at V and 1 base at J, with 11 bases in the middle. Per germline, CDR1 SGHTA and CDR2 FQGNSA. The CDR3 is CASSSNTVSYEQYF. The DNA for the CDR3 is TGTGCCAGCAGCTCTAACACGGTTTCCTACGAGCAGTACTTC.

The chain joins TRBV7-9 to TRBJ2-1; TRBD2 aligns across 11 bases. Germline V CDR1 and CDR2: SEHNR, FQNEAQ (reference sequence). The CDR3 has 16 residues. V dropped 6 bases and J dropped 6; count of bases not matched to a gene: 10. CDR3 bases: TGTGCCAGCAGACCTACCGGGACTAGCGGACGCAATGAGCAGTTCTTC. It encodes CASRPTGTSGRNEQFF. The complete variable domain, with remaining parts taken from reference TRBV7-9 and TRBJ2-1, reads DTGVSQNPRHKITKRGQNVTFRCDPISEHNRLYWYRQTLGQGPEFLTYFQNEAQLEKSRLLSDRFSAERPKGSFSTLEIQRTEQGDSAMYLCASRPTGTSGRNEQFFGPGTRLTVL.

The V and J genes are TRBV5-6 and TRBJ1-2; maybe TRBD1 (5 bases). In germline, CDR1 is SGHDT, CDR2 YYEEEE. Between the trimmed V and J ends, which lost 4 bases and 0 bases, there was a span of 10 bases. There are 14 residues in the CDR3. In DNA form, the CDR3 reads TGTGCCAGCAGCCGGGGACGGACTAACTATGGCTACACCTTC. Translation gives CASSRGRTNYGYTF. The full variable domain, with the rest looked up from reference TRBV5-6 and TRBJ1-2, is DAGVTQSPTHLIKTRGQQVTLRCSPKSGHDTVSWYQQALGQGPQFIFQYYEEEERQRGNFPDRFSGHQFPNYSSELNVNALLLGDSALYLCASSRGRTNYGYTFGSGTRLTVV.

For the CDR3, the DNA is TGTGCCAGCAGCCAGGGGACTAGCGGGAGACAGACCCAGTACTTC. Encoded protein: CASSQGTSGRQTQYF. The chain combines TRBV14 with TRBJ2-5; 14 bases match TRBD2. The CDR3 runs 15 residues. The trim removed 3 bases at V and 6 bases at J, leaving 3 bases unmatched. Germline V gives CDR1 SGHDN, CDR2 FVKESK. Drawing the rest from reference TRBV14 and TRBJ2-5, the complete variable domain is EAGVTQFPSHSVIEKGQTVTLRCDPISGHDNLYWYRRVMGKEIKFLLHFVKESKQDESGMPNNRFLAERTGGTYSTLKVQPAELEDSGVYFCASSQGTSGRQTQYFGPGTRLLVL.

For this clone: A far larger clone lies a single base away; this is likely a read error. The rearrangement uses TRBV7-8 and TRBJ2-5; 8 positions match TRBD2. This CDR3 contains 14 residues. The germline V gene encodes CDR1 SGHVS and CDR2 FQNEAQ. With V trimmed by 3 bases and J by 1 base, 1 base remained unmatched. CDR3 sequence reads: CASSFGTSQETQYF. The CDR3 DNA sequence: TGTGCCAGCAGCTTTGGGACTAGCCAAGAGACCCAGTACTTC.

This clone was found once. The genes are TRBV19 and TRBJ2-7; 8 bases are shared with TRBD2. Per germline, CDR1 LNHDA and CDR2 SQIVND (reference sequence). The CDR3 contains 15 residues. The V gene end was trimmed by 6 bases and the J gene end by 0 bases; junction bases not matched to a gene: 7. CDR3 residues: CASSIGGTSSYEQYF. CDR3 coding DNA: TGTGCCAGTAGCATTGGGGGGACTAGCTCCTACGAGCAGTACTTC.

V usage is TRBV4-1 and J usage is TRBJ2-2; 7 nucleotides align to TRBD2. The CDR3 loop spans 16 amino acids. The junction had 7 bases not matched to a gene; V was cut back by 3 bases and J by 3 bases. Germline CDR1 MGHRA, CDR2 YSYEKL. The CDR3 DNA follows: TGCGCCAGCAGCCAGCTTTCCGGGGGGTACACCGGGGAGCTGTTTTTT. Its protein is CASSQLSGGYTGELFF.

This chain links TRBV7-9 with TRBJ2-7; D may match TRBD1 or TRBD2 (5 bases each). CDR1 SEHNR and CDR2 FQNEAQ come from the germline V gene (reference sequence). This CDR3 contains 16 residues. V was shortened by 8 bases and J by 0 bases, with 20 bases between the two germline ends. The CDR3 loop reads CASGRPRDGSSYEQYF. CDR3 DNA: TGTGCCAGCGGCCGTCCCCGGGACGGTAGCTCCTACGAGCAGTACTTC.

This clone was recorded many times. The chain has TRBV5-4 and TRBJ2-7; D unresolved. Between the trimmed V and J ends, which lost 3 bases and 2 bases, there was a span of 12 bases. Germline V gene lookup returns CDR1 SGHNT and CDR2 YYREEE (reference sequence). CDR3 size: 14 residues. The CDR3 bases are TGTGCCAGCAGCTCCGGGCCCTGGGCCTACGAGCAGTACTTC. It specifies CASSSGPWAYEQYF.